A selection of T cell receptor beta chains follows, all from one sample in a study of T cell responses to AZD1222 COVID-19 vaccine. The repertoire was sequenced with immunoSEQ multiplex PCR; TCRdb's copy has only in-frame clones and lacks some. The repertoire consists of roughly 100,000 clones, with 86% occurring once and the leading ten covering around 5%. Sequences were derived from peripheral blood, sampled on day 0 of AZD1222 vaccination. Receptor source: an adult in good health. CDR3s include the opening cysteine and the closing phenylalanine or tryptophan. Fields, in order: J gene, clone size, V gene, CDR3 length, D gene, CDR3 protein, CDR3 DNA. A D gene is named only where the DNA matches it firmly. Rows give clone size only sometimes, using once, few, many, or a class for an expanded clone.

>TRBJ1-2|NA|TRBV28|14|NA
CASTAPGDVYGYTF
TGTGCCAGCACCGCCCCCGGGGACGTCTATGGCTACACCTTC
>TRBJ1-1|NA|TRBV28|15|NA
CASSDGRGGNTEAFF
TGTGCCAGCAGTGATGGTAGGGGAGGGAACACTGAAGCTTTCTTT
>TRBJ2-7|few|TRBV5-6|12|NA
CASSLTDFEQYF
TGTGCCAGCAGCTTGACCGATTTCGAGCAGTACTTC
>TRBJ2-2|NA|TRBV11-1|13|NA
CATAQDLTGELFF
TGTGCCACCGCCCAGGACCTCACCGGGGAGCTGTTTTTT
>TRBJ2-3|NA|TRBV6-4|13|TRBD1
CASSGQGGDTQYF
TGTGCCAGCAGTGGACAGGGGGGCGATACGCAGTATTTT
>TRBJ1-5|once|TRBV7-8|14|NA
CASTPTGGNQPQHF
TGTGCCAGCACCCCCACTGGGGGCAATCAGCCCCAGCATTTT
>TRBJ2-1|NA|TRBV25-1|13|TRBD2
CASSPGTSNEQFF
TGTGCCAGCAGTCCCGGGACTAGCAATGAGCAGTTCTTC
>TRBJ1-3|NA|TRBV6-1|16|NA
CASSENIRAFGNTIYF
TGTGCCAGCAGTGAAAACATCAGGGCCTTTGGAAACACCATATATTTT
>TRBJ2-7|NA|TRBV9|15|NA
CASSVEGTPTAEQYF
TGTGCCAGCAGCGTAGAGGGGACTCCTACTGCCGAGCAGTACTTC
>TRBJ2-2|NA|TRBV7-8|14|NA
CASSLGFNTGELFF
TGTGCCAGCAGCTTGGGATTTAACACCGGGGAGCTGTTTTTT
>TRBJ1-5|NA|TRBV28|14|NA
CASSRGSGNQPQHF
TGTGCCAGCAGTAGGGGGTCGGGCAATCAGCCCCAGCATTTT
>TRBJ2-5|few|TRBV9|15|NA
CASSVGQEIQETQYF
TGTGCCAGCAGCGTAGGGCAGGAAATCCAAGAGACCCAGTACTTC
>TRBJ2-1|NA|TRBV19|15|NA
CASSNGPSTYNEQFF
TGTGCCAGTAGTAACGGACCTAGCACCTACAATGAGCAGTTCTTC
>TRBJ1-4|NA|TRBV3-1/TRBV3-2|15|NA
CASSQKRQVSEKLFF
TGTGCCAGCAGCCAAAAAAGGCAGGTTAGTGAAAAACTGTTTTTT
>TRBJ1-2|NA|TRBV24-1|14|TRBD1
CATPGTGSCYGYTF
TGTGCCACCCCCGGGACAGGGAGTTGCTATGGCTACACCTTC
>TRBJ2-2|NA|TRBV19|16|TRBD1
CASTTGTGRVIGELFF
TGTGCCAGTACCACCGGGACAGGGAGAGTGATCGGGGAGCTGTTTTTT
>TRBJ1-5|NA|TRBV19|15|NA
CASSTAGAINQPQHF
TGTGCCAGTAGTACGGCAGGGGCCATCAATCAGCCCCAGCATTTT
>TRBJ1-1|NA|TRBV6-5|12|TRBD1
CASSLPGGQAFF
TGTGCCAGCAGCCTCCCAGGGGGACAAGCTTTCTTT
>TRBJ2-7|NA|TRBV2|15|NA
CASRAEGLSSYEQYF
TGTGCCAGCAGGGCTGAGGGATTGAGCTCCTACGAGCAGTACTTC
>TRBJ2-2|NA|TRBV19|14|NA
CASTPLGGTGELFF
TGTGCCAGTACCCCTTTAGGGGGCACCGGGGAGCTGTTTTTT
>TRBJ2-7|NA|TRBV28|13|NA
CASSFLGSHEQYF
TGTGCCAGCAGTTTTCTAGGGTCCCACGAGCAGTACTTC
>TRBJ2-3|NA|TRBV19|15|NA
CASSIGAGSTDTQYF
TGTGCCAGTAGTATAGGGGCAGGTAGCACAGATACGCAGTATTTT
>TRBJ1-5|once|TRBV4-1|13|NA
CASSQAPDQPQHF
TGCGCCAGCAGCCAAGCGCCAGATCAGCCCCAGCATTTT
>TRBJ2-7|NA|TRBV5-4|13|NA
CASSLDLGYEQYF
TGTGCCAGCAGCTTGGATTTGGGCTACGAGCAGTACTTC
>TRBJ2-5|NA|TRBV12-2|14|NA
CASRRVPWRETQYF
TGTGCAAGTCGCAGAGTCCCCTGGCGGGAGACCCAGTACTTC
>TRBJ2-5|NA|TRBV24-1|15|NA
CATSDPSTGQETQYF
TGTGCCACCAGTGACCCATCCACAGGGCAAGAGACCCAGTACTTC
>TRBJ1-2|NA|TRBV30|12|TRBD1
CACGTANYGYTF
TGTGCCTGCGGGACAGCTAACTATGGCTACACCTTC
>TRBJ2-2|NA|TRBV27|14|TRBD2
CASSLKLAAGELFF
TGTGCCAGCAGTTTAAAACTAGCGGCCGGGGAGCTGTTTTTT